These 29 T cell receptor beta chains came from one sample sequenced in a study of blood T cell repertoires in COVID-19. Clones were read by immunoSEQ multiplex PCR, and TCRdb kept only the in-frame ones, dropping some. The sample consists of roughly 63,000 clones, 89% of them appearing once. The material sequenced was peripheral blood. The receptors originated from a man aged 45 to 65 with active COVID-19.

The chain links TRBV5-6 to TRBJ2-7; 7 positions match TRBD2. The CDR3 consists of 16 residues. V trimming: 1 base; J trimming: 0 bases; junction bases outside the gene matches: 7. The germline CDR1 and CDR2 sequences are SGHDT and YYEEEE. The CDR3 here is CASSLNGGVHSYEQYF. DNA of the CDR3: TGTGCCAGCAGCTTGAATGGGGGGGTCCACTCCTACGAGCAGTACTTC.

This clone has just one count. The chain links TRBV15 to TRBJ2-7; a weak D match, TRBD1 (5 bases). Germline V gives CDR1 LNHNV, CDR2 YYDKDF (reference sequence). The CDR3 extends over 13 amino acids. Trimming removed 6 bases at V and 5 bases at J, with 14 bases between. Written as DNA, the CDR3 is TGTGCCACCAGAGGTGCAGGGTTCCACGAGCAGTACTTC. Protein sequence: CATRGAGFHEQYF. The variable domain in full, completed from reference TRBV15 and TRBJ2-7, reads DAMVIQNPRYQVTQFGKPVTLSCSQTLNHNVMYWYQQKSSQAPKLLFHYYDKDFNNEADTPDNFQSRRPNTSFCFLDIRSPGLGDTAMYLCATRGAGFHEQYFGPGTRLTVT.

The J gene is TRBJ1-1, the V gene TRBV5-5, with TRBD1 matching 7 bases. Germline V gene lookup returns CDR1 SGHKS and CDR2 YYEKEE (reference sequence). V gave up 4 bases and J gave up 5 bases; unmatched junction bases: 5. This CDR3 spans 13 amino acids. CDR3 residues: CASSTGQPTEAFF. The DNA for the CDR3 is TGTGCCAGCAGCACGGGACAGCCAACTGAAGCTTTCTTT.

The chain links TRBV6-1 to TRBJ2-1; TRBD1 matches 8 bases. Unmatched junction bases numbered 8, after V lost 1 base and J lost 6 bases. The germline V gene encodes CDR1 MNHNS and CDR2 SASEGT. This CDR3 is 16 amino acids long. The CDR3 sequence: CASSEGTGTRLNEQFF. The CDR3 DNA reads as TGTGCCAGCAGTGAAGGGACAGGGACCAGGCTCAATGAGCAGTTCTTC.

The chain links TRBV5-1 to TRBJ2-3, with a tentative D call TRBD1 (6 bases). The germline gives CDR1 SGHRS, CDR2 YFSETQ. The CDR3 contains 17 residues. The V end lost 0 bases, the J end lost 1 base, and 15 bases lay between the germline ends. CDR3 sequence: CASSLGSRRGGTDTQYF. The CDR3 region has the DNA TGCGCCAGCAGCTTGGGGTCGCGCAGGGGTGGCACAGATACGCAGTATTTT.

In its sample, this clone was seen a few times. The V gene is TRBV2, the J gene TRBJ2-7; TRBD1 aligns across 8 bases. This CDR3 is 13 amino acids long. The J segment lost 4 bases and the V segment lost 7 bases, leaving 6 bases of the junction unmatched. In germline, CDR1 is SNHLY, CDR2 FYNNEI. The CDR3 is CASNRGSSYEQYF. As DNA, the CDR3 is TGTGCCAGCAACAGGGGGTCGAGTTACGAGCAGTACTTC.

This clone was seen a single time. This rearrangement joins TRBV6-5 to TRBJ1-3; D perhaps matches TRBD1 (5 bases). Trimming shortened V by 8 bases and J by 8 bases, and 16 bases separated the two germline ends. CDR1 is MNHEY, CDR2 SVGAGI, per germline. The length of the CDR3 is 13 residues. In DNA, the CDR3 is TGTGCCAGCCAGGGTTCTTCGGGGGACACCATATATTTT. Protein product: CASQGSSGDTIYF.

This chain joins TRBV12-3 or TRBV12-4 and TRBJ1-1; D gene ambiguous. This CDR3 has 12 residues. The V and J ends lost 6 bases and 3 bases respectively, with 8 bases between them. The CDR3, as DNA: TGTGCCAGCAGGGGAGGATACACTGAAGCTTTCTTT. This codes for CASRGGYTEAFF.

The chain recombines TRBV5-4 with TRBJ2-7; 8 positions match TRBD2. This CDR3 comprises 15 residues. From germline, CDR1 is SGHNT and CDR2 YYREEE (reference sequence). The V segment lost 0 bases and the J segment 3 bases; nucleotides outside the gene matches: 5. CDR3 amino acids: CASSLVGGEVYEQYF. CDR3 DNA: TGTGCCAGCAGCTTGGTCGGGGGGGAGGTCTACGAGCAGTACTTC.

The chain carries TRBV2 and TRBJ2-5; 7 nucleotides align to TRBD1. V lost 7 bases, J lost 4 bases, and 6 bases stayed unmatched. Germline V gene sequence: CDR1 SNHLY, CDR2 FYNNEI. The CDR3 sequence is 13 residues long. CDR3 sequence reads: CASMGQSRETQYF. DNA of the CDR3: TGTGCCAGCATGGGACAGAGCAGAGAGACCCAGTACTTC.

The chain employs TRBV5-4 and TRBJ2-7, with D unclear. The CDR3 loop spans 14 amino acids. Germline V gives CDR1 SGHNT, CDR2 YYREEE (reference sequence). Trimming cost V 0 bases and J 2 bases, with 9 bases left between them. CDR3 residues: CASSLGNRAYEQYF. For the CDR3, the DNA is TGTGCCAGCAGCTTGGGTAACAGAGCCTACGAGCAGTACTTC.

The CDR3 nucleotides are TGCGCCAGCAGCGAAGCGGGGGGGCCAGCGGGTGAGCAGTTCTTC. This sequence encodes CASSEAGGPAGEQFF. The chain combines TRBV5-1 with TRBJ2-1; 10 nucleotides match TRBD2. Germline loops: CDR1 SGHRS, CDR2 YFSETQ. The CDR3 has 15 amino acids. V lost 4 bases, J lost 9 bases, and 10 bases stayed unmatched.

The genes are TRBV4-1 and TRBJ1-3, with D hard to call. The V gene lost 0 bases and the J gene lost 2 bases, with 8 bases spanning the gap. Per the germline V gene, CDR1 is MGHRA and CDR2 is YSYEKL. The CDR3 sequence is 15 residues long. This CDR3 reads CASSQEAVAGNTIYF. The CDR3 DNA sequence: TGCGCCAGCAGCCAAGAGGCCGTTGCTGGAAACACCATATATTTT.

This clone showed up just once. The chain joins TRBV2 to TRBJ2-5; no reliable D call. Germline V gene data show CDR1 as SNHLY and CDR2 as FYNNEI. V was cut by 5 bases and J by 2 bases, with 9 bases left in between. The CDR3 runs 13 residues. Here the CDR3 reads CASSFNSQETQYF. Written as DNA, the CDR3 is TGTGCCAGCAGTTTTAACAGTCAAGAGACCCAGTACTTC.

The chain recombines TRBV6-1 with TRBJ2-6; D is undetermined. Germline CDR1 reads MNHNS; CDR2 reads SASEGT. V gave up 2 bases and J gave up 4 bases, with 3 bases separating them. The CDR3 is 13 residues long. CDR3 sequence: CASSEQGANVLTF. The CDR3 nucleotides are TGTGCCAGCAGTGAACAAGGGGCCAACGTCCTGACTTTC.

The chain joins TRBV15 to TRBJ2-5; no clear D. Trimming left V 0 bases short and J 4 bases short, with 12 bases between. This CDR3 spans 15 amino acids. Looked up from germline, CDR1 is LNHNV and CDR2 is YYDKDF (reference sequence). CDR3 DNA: TGTGCCACCAGCAGAGATCCACCAGTACGAGAGACCCAGTACTTC. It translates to CATSRDPPVRETQYF.

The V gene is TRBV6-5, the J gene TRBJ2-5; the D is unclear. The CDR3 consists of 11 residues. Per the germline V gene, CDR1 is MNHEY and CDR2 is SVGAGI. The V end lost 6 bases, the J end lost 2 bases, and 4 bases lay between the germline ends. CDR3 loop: CASRRQETQYF. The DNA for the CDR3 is TGTGCCAGCAGGCGACAAGAGACCCAGTACTTC.

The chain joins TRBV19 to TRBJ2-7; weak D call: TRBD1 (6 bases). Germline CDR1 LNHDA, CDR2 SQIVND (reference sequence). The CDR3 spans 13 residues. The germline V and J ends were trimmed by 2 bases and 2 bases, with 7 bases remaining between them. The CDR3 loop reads CASSIQGTYEQYF. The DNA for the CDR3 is TGTGCCAGTAGTATACAGGGGACCTACGAGCAGTACTTC.

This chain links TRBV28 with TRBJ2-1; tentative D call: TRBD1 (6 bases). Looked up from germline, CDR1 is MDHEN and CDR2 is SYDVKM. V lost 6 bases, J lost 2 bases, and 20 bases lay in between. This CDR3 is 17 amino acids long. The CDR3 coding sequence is TGTGCCAGCAGCCCTTACCCACGACAGGACCCCTACAATGAGCAGTTCTTC. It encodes CASSPYPRQDPYNEQFF. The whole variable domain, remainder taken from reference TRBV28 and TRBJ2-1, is DVKVTQSSRYLVKRTGEKVFLECVQDMDHENMFWYRQDPGLGLRLIYFSYDVKMKEKGDIPEGYSVSREKKERFSLILESASTNQTSMYLCASSPYPRQDPYNEQFFGPGTRLTVL.

CDR3 DNA sequence: TGTGCCAGCAGCTTAGGACTAGCGGAATACAATGAGCAGTTCTTC. Its protein product is CASSLGLAEYNEQFF. The chain carries TRBV7-8 and TRBJ2-1, with TRBD2 identical over 9 bases. V lost 1 base to trimming and J lost 4 bases; unmatched junction nucleotides: 2. This CDR3 comprises 15 residues. Germline V gene data show CDR1 as SGHVS and CDR2 as FQNEAQ.

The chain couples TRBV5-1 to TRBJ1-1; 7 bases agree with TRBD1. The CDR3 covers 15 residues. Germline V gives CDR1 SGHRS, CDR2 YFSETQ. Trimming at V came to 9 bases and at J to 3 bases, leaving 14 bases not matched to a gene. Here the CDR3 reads CATRRGGAEDTEAFF. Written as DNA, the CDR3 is TGCGCCACGAGGCGAGGGGGCGCCGAGGACACTGAAGCTTTCTTT. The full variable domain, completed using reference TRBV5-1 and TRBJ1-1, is KAGVTQTPRYLIKTRGQQVTLSCSPISGHRSVSWYQQTPGQGLQFLFEYFSETQRNKGNFPGRFSGRQFSNSRSEMNVSTLELGDSALYLCATRRGGAEDTEAFFGQGTRLTVV.

CDR3 sequence (DNA): TGCGCCAGCAGCTTGGGGGACGGACAGAGGGAAGCTTTCTTT. It codes for CASSLGDGQREAFF. The chain recombines TRBV5-1 with TRBJ1-1, with D perhaps TRBD1 (6 bases). The CDR3 sequence is 14 residues long. V dropped 0 bases and J dropped 8 bases, with 14 bases sitting between them. CDR1 is SGHRS, CDR2 YFSETQ, per germline. Full variable domain (missing parts from reference TRBV5-1 and TRBJ1-1): KAGVTQTPRYLIKTRGQQVTLSCSPISGHRSVSWYQQTPGQGLQFLFEYFSETQRNKGNFPGRFSGRQFSNSRSEMNVSTLELGDSALYLCASSLGDGQREAFFGQGTRLTVV.

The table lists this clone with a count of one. The CDR3 DNA is TGTGCCAGCAGTGAAAATACAGTATATGGCTACACCTTC. This gives the protein CASSENTVYGYTF. The chain uses TRBV6-1 and TRBJ1-2; D is unclear. Deletions cut 2 bases from V and 5 bases from J, with 9 bases between. Germline V CDR1 and CDR2: MNHNS, SASEGT. This CDR3 spans 13 amino acids.

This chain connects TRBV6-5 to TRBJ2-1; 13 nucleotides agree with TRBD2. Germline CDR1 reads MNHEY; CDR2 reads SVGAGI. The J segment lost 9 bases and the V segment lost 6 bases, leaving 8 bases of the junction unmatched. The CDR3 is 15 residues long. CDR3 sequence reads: CASSAGTSGVGEQFF. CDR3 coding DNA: TGTGCCAGCAGCGCCGGGACTAGCGGGGTCGGTGAGCAGTTCTTC.

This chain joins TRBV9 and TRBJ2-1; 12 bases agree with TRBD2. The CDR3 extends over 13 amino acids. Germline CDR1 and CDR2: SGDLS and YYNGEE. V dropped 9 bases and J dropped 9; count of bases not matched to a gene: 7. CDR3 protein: CATSPSGGAEQFF. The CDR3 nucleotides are TGTGCCACCTCACCTAGCGGGGGGGCTGAGCAGTTCTTC.

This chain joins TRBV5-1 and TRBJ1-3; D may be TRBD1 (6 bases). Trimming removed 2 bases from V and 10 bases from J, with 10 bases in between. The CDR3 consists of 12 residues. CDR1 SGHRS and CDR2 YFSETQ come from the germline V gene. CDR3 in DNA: TGCGCCAGCAGCTTACAGGGCGCGACCATATATTTT. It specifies CASSLQGATIYF.

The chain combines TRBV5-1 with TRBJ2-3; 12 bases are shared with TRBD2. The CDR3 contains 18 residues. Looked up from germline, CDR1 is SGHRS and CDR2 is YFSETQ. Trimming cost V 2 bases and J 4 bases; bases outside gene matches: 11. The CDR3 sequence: CASSLPARSSGGADTQYF. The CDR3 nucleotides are TGCGCCAGCAGCTTACCCGCCAGGTCTAGCGGGGGGGCAGATACGCAGTATTTT.

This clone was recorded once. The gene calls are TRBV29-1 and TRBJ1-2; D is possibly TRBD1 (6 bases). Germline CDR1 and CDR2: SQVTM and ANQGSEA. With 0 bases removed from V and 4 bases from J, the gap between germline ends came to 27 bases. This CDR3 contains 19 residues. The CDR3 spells CSVEDPGGKDSRLGYGYTF. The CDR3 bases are TGCAGCGTTGAAGATCCGGGGGGGAAGGACAGCCGTCTCGGCTATGGCTACACCTTC. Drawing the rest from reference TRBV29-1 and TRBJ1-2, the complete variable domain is SAVISQKPSRDICQRGTSLTIQCQVDSQVTMMFWYRQQPGQSLTLIATANQGSEATYESGFVIDKFPISRPNLTFSTLTVSNMSPEDSSIYLCSVEDPGGKDSRLGYGYTFGSGTRLTVV.

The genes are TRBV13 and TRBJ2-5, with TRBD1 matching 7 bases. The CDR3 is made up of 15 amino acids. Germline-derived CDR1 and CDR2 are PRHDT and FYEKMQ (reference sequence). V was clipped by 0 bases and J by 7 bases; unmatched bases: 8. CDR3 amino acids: CASSLGGTAGGTQYF. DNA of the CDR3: TGTGCCAGCAGCTTAGGTGGGACAGCAGGCGGGACCCAGTACTTC.